The 5 T cell receptor beta chains below were found in one sample sequenced in a study of radiotherapy plus CTLA-4 blockade in lung cancer. Assay: immunoSEQ multiplex PCR; the TCRdb copy retains only in-frame clones and omits some. This sample has approximately 44,000 clones, with roughly three quarters found just once. Sequenced here: peripheral blood, sampled from a patient treated with radiotherapy plus ipilimumab. These receptors all stem from a human donor with non-small cell lung cancer who had stable disease on radiotherapy plus ipilimumab.

The gene calls are TRBV4-3 and TRBJ2-6; TRBD2 aligns across 9 bases. Germline loops: CDR1 LGHNA, CDR2 YSLEER. The length of the CDR3 is 19 residues. With V trimmed by 4 bases and J by 0 bases, 10 bases remained unmatched. CDR3 loop: CASSRGGGGAYSGANVLTF. The CDR3 DNA follows: TGCGCCAGCAGCCGGGGTGGCGGGGGGGCCTACTCTGGGGCCAACGTCCTGACTTTC.

The chain has TRBV11-2 and TRBJ2-1; 7 bases match TRBD1. Per germline, CDR1 SGHAT and CDR2 FQNNGV. This CDR3 is built from 16 residues. V dropped 6 bases and J dropped 2; count of bases not matched to a gene: 10. DNA of the CDR3: TGTGCCAGCAGTTACACAGGGGTTAAGCCCTACAATGAGCAGTTCTTC. Protein sequence: CASSYTGVKPYNEQFF.

This clone was counted once. CDR3 nucleotide sequence: TGTGCCAGCAGCTTTATCGGGCACCGGAACACTGAAGCTTTCTTT. It encodes CASSFIGHRNTEAFF. The V and J genes are TRBV7-9 and TRBJ1-1, with D unresolved. The V and J ends lost 3 bases and 1 base respectively, with 12 bases between them. Germline CDR1 is SEHNR and CDR2 is FQNEAQ (reference sequence). The CDR3 length is 15 residues.

The chain uses TRBV10-3 and TRBJ2-2, with D unclear. Germline V gives CDR1 ENHRY, CDR2 SYGVKD. V was pared by 4 bases and J by 6 bases, with 18 bases between. CDR3 length: 16 amino acids. CDR3 in amino acids: CAISADRMSYAGELFF. The CDR3 region has the DNA TGTGCCATCAGTGCAGACCGTATGAGTTACGCCGGGGAGCTGTTTTTT.

V gene TRBV11-2 combines with J gene TRBJ2-5; D might be TRBD1 (6 bases). The germline CDR1 and CDR2 sequences are SGHAT and FQNNGV. The CDR3 is 15 residues long. The V gene lost 3 bases and the J gene lost 5 bases, with 16 bases spanning the gap. CDR3 sequence (DNA): TGTGCCAGCAGCTTCTGGCCTCCAGGGGTGGAGACCCAGTACTTC. It yields the protein CASSFWPPGVETQYF.